These T cell receptor beta chains were read from a single sample in a study of shared clonotypes between healthy human individuals. This table comes from immunoSEQ multiplex PCR, and its TCRdb copy is limited to in-frame clones, with some not included. The table includes about 480,000 clones, 75% to 85% detected once. Sequencing was carried out using PBMCs. These receptors were collected from a woman aged 40 to 49 in good health. Some clones in this sample may be carry-over from other donors' samples. Each CDR3 is given with its conserved first and last residue. Each record gives: D gene, J gene, V gene, clone size, CDR3 DNA, CDR3 protein. A D gene is named only where the DNA matches it firmly. A clone size is listed for some rows: how often the clone was seen (once, few, many), or a class if it is expanded.

TRBD2 | TRBJ2-1 | TRBV4-2 | - | TGTGCCAGCAGCCAAGAGGGGACTAGCAGCTACAATGAGCAGTTCTTC | CASSQEGTSSYNEQFF
- | TRBJ2-5 | TRBV5-4 | - | TGTGCCAGCAGCGCCCAAGAGACCCAGTACTTC | CASSAQETQYF
TRBD2 | TRBJ2-1 | TRBV27 | - | TGTGCCAGCAGTTCCCTAGCGGGAATCCACAATGAGCAGTTCTTC | CASSSLAGIHNEQFF
TRBD2 | TRBJ2-7 | TRBV9 | once | TGTGCCAGCTCGCGCAGCGGGGAGCCCTACGAGCAGTACTTC | CASSRSGEPYEQYF
TRBD2 | TRBJ2-3 | TRBV6-4 | - | TGTGCCAGCAGTGACCTCGCGGGAGCCAGCACAGATACGCAGTATTTT | CASSDLAGASTDTQYF
- | TRBJ2-7 | TRBV28 | - | TGTGCCAGCAGTTTCTGGGGATCCTCCTACGAGCAGTACTTC | CASSFWGSSYEQYF
- | TRBJ1-5 | TRBV27 | - | TGTGCCAGCAGTTTTTCTCCAGGCAATCAGCCCCAGCATTTT | CASSFSPGNQPQHF
- | TRBJ2-1 | TRBV7-3 | - | TGTGCCAGCAGCAAGGGTGCCCCCCCCAATGAGCAGTTCTTC | CASSKGAPPNEQFF
- | TRBJ2-7 | TRBV5-4 | few | TGTGCCAGCAGCCGCGCCTCCCTAAGCTCCGAGCAGTACTTC | CASSRASLSSEQYF
- | TRBJ1-3 | TRBV13 | - | TGTGCCAGCAGCTTGGCCGGGGCTGCCGGAAACACCATATATTTT | CASSLAGAAGNTIYF
TRBD1 | TRBJ2-7 | TRBV2 | - | TGTGCCAGCAGTCCTACGGGACAGGGGGCGAGTAACTTC | CASSPTGQGASNF
- | TRBJ2-2 | TRBV6-1 | - | TGTGCCAGCAGGGCCGGCACCGGGGAGCTGTTTTTT | CASRAGTGELFF
- | TRBJ1-2 | TRBV10-2 | few | TGCGCCAGCAGGGGTGATGTGGCAGTCAATTATGGCTACACCTTC | CASRGDVAVNYGYTF
TRBD1 | TRBJ2-1 | TRBV5-1 | - | TGCGCCAGCAGCTCAGGGGGAGAGTCCTACAATGAGCAGTTCTTC | CASSSGGESYNEQFF
- | TRBJ1-5 | TRBV6-4 | once | TGTGCCAGCAGTGTTGAGGGGAATCAGCCCCAGCATTTT | CASSVEGNQPQHF
- | TRBJ1-3 | TRBV2 | - | TGTGCCAGCACCCCCGGACAGCAGCGCGGAAACACCATATATTTT | CASTPGQQRGNTIYF
TRBD2 | TRBJ2-7 | TRBV10-2 | - | TGCGCCAGCAGTGCATTCTGGGGGGGGACTAGCGGTTACGAGCAGTACTTC | CASSAFWGGTSGYEQYF